These 13 T cell receptor beta chains share one sample of origin, sequenced in a study of blood T cell repertoires in COVID-19. TCRdb's copy holds only in-frame clones and misses some; the assay was immunoSEQ multiplex PCR. The data hold 80,000 to 100,000 clones, with 82% observed a single time. The sequenced sample consisted of peripheral blood. These receptors all come from a man in his 70s with active or convalescent COVID-19.

The chain combines TRBV27 with TRBJ2-3; 9 nucleotides match TRBD2. Per the germline V gene, CDR1 is MNHEY and CDR2 is SMNVEV (reference sequence). V dropped 4 bases and J dropped 3; count of bases not matched to a gene: 11. This CDR3 has 17 amino acids. The CDR3 here is CASSSRGGLFWTDTQYF. CDR3 DNA: TGTGCCAGCAGTTCGCGGGGGGGCCTGTTTTGGACAGATACGCAGTATTTT.

The J gene is TRBJ2-1, the V gene TRBV5-5; D perhaps matches TRBD1 (6 bases). Germline values: CDR1 SGHKS, CDR2 YYEKEE (reference sequence). The CDR3 is 17 residues long. The V end lost 0 bases, the J end lost 0 bases, and 13 bases lay between the germline ends. The CDR3 region has the DNA TGTGCCAGCAGCTTGGACAGGGCCCTAAGCTCCTACAATGAGCAGTTCTTC. Protein: CASSLDRALSSYNEQFF.

The chain has TRBV11-3 and TRBJ2-3, with D perhaps matching TRBD2 (5 bases). Germline CDR1 is SGHNT and CDR2 is YENEEA. The CDR3 consists of 13 residues. Between the trimmed V and J ends, which lost 1 base and 6 bases, there was a span of 8 bases. The CDR3 DNA reads as TGTGCCAGCAGCTTAGGGTTAGCGGATACGCAGTATTTT. Residues: CASSLGLADTQYF.

The chain combines TRBV6-5 with TRBJ2-3, with TRBD2 matching 12 bases. This CDR3 region has 15 residues. CDR1 MNHEY and CDR2 SVGAGI come from the germline V gene. After removal of 4 bases from V and 4 bases from J, the junction contained 3 bases not matched to a gene. This chain's CDR3 is CASSSWTSGADTQYF. CDR3 sequence (DNA): TGTGCCAGCAGTTCCTGGACTAGCGGGGCAGATACGCAGTATTTT.

J is TRBJ1-6 and V is TRBV5-6; D unclear. CDR1 and CDR2 from the germline V gene are SGHDT and YYEEEE. V gave up 4 bases and J gave up 7 bases, with 21 bases separating them. This CDR3 is built from 17 residues. This CDR3 is CASSQTGERLWNSPLHF. The CDR3 region has the DNA TGTGCCAGCAGCCAAACCGGGGAAAGGCTATGGAATTCACCCCTCCACTTT.

The sample holds a few counts of this clone. The V and J genes are TRBV7-2 and TRBJ2-7, with D perhaps TRBD2 (6 bases). The CDR3 sequence is 14 residues long. The V end lost 1 base, the J end lost 2 bases, and 9 bases lay between the germline ends. Germline lookup yields CDR1 SGHTA and CDR2 FQGNSA. Here the CDR3 DNA reads TGTGCCAGCAGCTTAGGGGGGACTGCCTACGAGCAGTACTTC. Translation: CASSLGGTAYEQYF.

The rearrangement joins TRBV5-4 to TRBJ2-3, with 8 bases lining up with TRBD2. Germline lookup yields CDR1 SGHNT and CDR2 YYREEE (reference sequence). The trim removed 4 bases at V and 3 bases at J, leaving 10 bases unmatched. This CDR3 is built from 16 residues. In DNA, the CDR3 is TGTGCCAGCAGCATCTCAGCGGGGGCTTTGACAGATACGCAGTATTTT. Residues: CASSISAGALTDTQYF.

As concerns this clone: Germline is not matched at one junction end, which may reflect a read error. V is TRBV6-2 or TRBV6-3 and J is TRBJ2-1; 8 nucleotides line up with TRBD2. The germline V gene encodes CDR1 MNHEY and CDR2 SVGEGT. CDR3 length: 14 amino acids. In DNA form, the CDR3 reads TGTGCCAGCACTTACGCGGGGGGTTGGGATGAGCAGTTCTTC. Translated, it gives CASTYAGGWDEQFF.

The chain is built from TRBV12-5 and TRBJ2-7, with 11 bases matching TRBD1. The CDR3 length is 16 residues. The germline V gene encodes CDR1 LGHNT and CDR2 FRNRAP. V lost 0 bases and J lost 3; bases outside the gene matches: 4. CDR3 amino acids: CASGLVRTGGIYEQYF. CDR3 DNA: TGTGCTAGTGGTTTGGTACGGACAGGGGGCATCTACGAGCAGTACTTC.

J is TRBJ1-4 and V is TRBV18; maybe TRBD1 (5 bases). The germline CDR1 and CDR2 sequences are KGHSH and LQKENI. The length of the CDR3 is 15 residues. Trimming removed 3 bases at V and 4 bases at J, with 12 bases between. The CDR3 sequence is CASSPPGGVNEKLFF. The CDR3 DNA sequence: TGTGCCAGCTCACCCCCCGGGGGGGTTAATGAAAAACTGTTTTTT.

V usage is TRBV6-2 or TRBV6-3 and J usage is TRBJ2-2; the match to TRBD1 covers 9 bases. Unmatched junction bases numbered 4, after V lost 5 bases and J lost 3 bases. This CDR3 is built from 15 residues. Germline V gene sequence: CDR1 MNHEY, CDR2 SVGEGT. The CDR3 DNA sequence: TGTGCCAGCAGTGGACAGGGGTTGCACACCGGGGAGCTGTTTTTT. Translating it yields CASSGQGLHTGELFF.

This clone has just a few counts. Distinct nucleotide sequences in the sample also encode this CDR3. The chain couples TRBV18 to TRBJ1-1; D gene unclear. Germline assignment: CDR1 KGHSH and CDR2 LQKENI. The CDR3 sequence is 14 residues long. V was cut by 3 bases and J by 0 bases, with 8 bases left in between. Here the CDR3 reads CASSPARVNTEAFF. The CDR3 DNA reads TGTGCCAGCTCACCGGCCCGGGTGAACACTGAAGCTTTCTTT.

The chain couples TRBV5-1 to TRBJ2-5; 8 bases fit TRBD2. The CDR3 totals 16 residues. CDR1 and CDR2 from the germline V gene are SGHRS and YFSETQ. V gave up 7 bases and J gave up 2 bases; unmatched junction bases: 13. The CDR3 here is CASFVIPSSGQETQYF. The CDR3 region has the DNA TGCGCCAGCTTTGTAATCCCCTCTAGCGGGCAAGAGACCCAGTACTTC.